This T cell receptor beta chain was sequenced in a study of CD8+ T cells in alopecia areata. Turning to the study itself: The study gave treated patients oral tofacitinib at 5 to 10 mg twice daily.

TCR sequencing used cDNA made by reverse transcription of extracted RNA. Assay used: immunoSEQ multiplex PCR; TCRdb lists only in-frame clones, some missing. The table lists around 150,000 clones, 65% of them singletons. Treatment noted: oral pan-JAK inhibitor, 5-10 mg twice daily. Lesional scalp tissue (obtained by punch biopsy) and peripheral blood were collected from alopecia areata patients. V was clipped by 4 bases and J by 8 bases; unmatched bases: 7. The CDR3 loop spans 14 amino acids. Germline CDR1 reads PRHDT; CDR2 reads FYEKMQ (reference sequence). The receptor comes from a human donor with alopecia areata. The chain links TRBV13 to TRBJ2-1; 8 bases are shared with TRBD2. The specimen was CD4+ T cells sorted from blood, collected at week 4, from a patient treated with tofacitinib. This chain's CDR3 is CASSSLAGYDEQFF. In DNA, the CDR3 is TGTGCCAGCAGCTCATTAGCGGGGTACGATGAGCAGTTCTTC.